This is a list of T cell receptor beta chains from one sample in a study of cytomegalovirus exposure and HLA in healthy donors. Measured with immunoSEQ multiplex PCR; TCRdb has only the in-frame clones, and not every one. Of 85,000 to 90,000 clones listed, approximately 70% are singletons. The sequenced material came from PBMCs. These receptors all stem from a man under 40 in good health and CMV-seronegative. The CDR3 runs from the conserved cysteine through the conserved F or W. A D gene is named only where the DNA matches it firmly. Expanded clones get a size class; other rows say once, few or many, or leave the size out.

D: NA; size: NA; V: TRBV27; J: TRBJ2-2; DNA: TGTGCCAGCACCCGGTTGGGAGCGGCCGGGGAGCTGTTTTTT; CDR3: CASTRLGAAGELFF
D: NA; size: NA; V: TRBV30; J: TRBJ2-1; DNA: TGTGCCTGGACCCCCTCTTACAATGAGCAGTTCTTC; CDR3: CAWTPSYNEQFF
D: NA; size: NA; V: TRBV11-2; J: TRBJ2-7; DNA: TGTGCCAGCAGCCCGAGGCGGGATGGCTCCTACGAGCAGTACTTC; CDR3: CASSPRRDGSYEQYF
D: NA; size: NA; V: TRBV7-9; J: TRBJ2-2; DNA: TGTGCCAGCACCCTCTATTGGGGGGAAAACACCGGGGAGCTGTTTTTT; CDR3: CASTLYWGENTGELFF
D: TRBD1; size: NA; V: TRBV25-1; J: TRBJ1-2; DNA: TGTGCCAGCAGGGACAGGGTAGGGAATGGCTACACCTTC; CDR3: CASRDRVGNGYTF
D: NA; size: NA; V: TRBV6-1; J: TRBJ2-1; DNA: TGTGCCAGCAGTGCAATCCCAGACAGTAATCGATACAATGAGCAGTTCTTC; CDR3: CASSAIPDSNRYNEQFF
D: NA; size: NA; V: TRBV28; J: TRBJ1-2; DNA: TGTGCCAGCAGCCCCTCCGACAGCTATGGCTACACCTTC; CDR3: CASSPSDSYGYTF
D: NA; size: NA; V: TRBV19; J: TRBJ1-1; DNA: TGTGCCAGTTTGGAGGGGCGGAACACTGAAGCTTTCTTT; CDR3: CASLEGRNTEAFF
D: TRBD2; size: NA; V: TRBV6-4; J: TRBJ2-1; DNA: TGTGCCAGCAGTGATGCGGGGGGGGCCTACAATGAGCAGTTCTTC; CDR3: CASSDAGGAYNEQFF
D: NA; size: once; V: TRBV19; J: TRBJ2-2; DNA: TGTGCCAGTAGTATTTGGGGGGCCGGGGAGCTGTTTTTT; CDR3: CASSIWGAGELFF
D: TRBD2; size: NA; V: TRBV4-2; J: TRBJ2-6; DNA: TGTGCCAGCAGCCAAGAGGGGGGGGAGGCCAACGTCCTGACTTTC; CDR3: CASSQEGGEANVLTF
D: NA; size: NA; V: TRBV10-3; J: TRBJ2-3; DNA: TGTGCCATTACCGGGACAAGAACAGATACGCAGTATTTT; CDR3: CAITGTRTDTQYF
D: NA; size: NA; V: TRBV7-9; J: TRBJ2-5; DNA: TGTGCCAGCAGCTTGAGACTAGATCAAGAGACCCAGTACTTC; CDR3: CASSLRLDQETQYF
D: NA; size: NA; V: TRBV19; J: TRBJ2-3; DNA: TGTGCCAGTAGTAGACGGGAAAGCACAGATACGCAGTATTTT; CDR3: CASSRRESTDTQYF
D: TRBD1; size: NA; V: TRBV25-1; J: TRBJ2-5; DNA: TGTGCCAGCAGTGAAGGGGACAGTCAAGGGTGGCAGTACTTC; CDR3: CASSEGDSQGWQYF
D: NA; size: NA; V: TRBV29-1; J: TRBJ2-1; DNA: TGCAGCGTTGAAGCCGTCGGGAATTACAATGAGCAGTTCTTC; CDR3: CSVEAVGNYNEQFF
D: NA; size: NA; V: TRBV6-5; J: TRBJ1-4; DNA: TGTGCCAGCAGCGCCCGGGGGGAATTTGGAAAACTGTTTTTT; CDR3: CASSARGEFGKLFF
D: TRBD1; size: NA; V: TRBV18; J: TRBJ1-6; DNA: TGTGCCAGCTCTGGACAGGGGGGAAATTCACCCCTCCACTTT; CDR3: CASSGQGGNSPLHF
D: TRBD2; size: NA; V: TRBV30; J: TRBJ2-5; DNA: TGTGCCGAGAGGCGGGAGGAAAGGGAGCAGTACTTC; CDR3: CAERREEREQYF
D: NA; size: NA; V: TRBV6-6; J: TRBJ1-1; DNA: TGTGCCAGCTGGGCCGTGAACACTGAAGCTTTCTTT; CDR3: CASWAVNTEAFF
D: NA; size: few; V: TRBV7-9; J: TRBJ1-1; DNA: TGTTCCAGCAGCTCACAGGGAGCCGAAGCTTTCTTT; CDR3: CSSSSQGAEAFF
D: NA; size: NA; V: TRBV6-5; J: TRBJ1-6; DNA: TGTGCCAGCAGTTACTCGCGGGGGGGGATCAATTCACCCCTCCACTTT; CDR3: CASSYSRGGINSPLHF
D: NA; size: NA; V: TRBV18; J: TRBJ2-3; DNA: TGTGCCAGCTCACCACCCGGCGGCCAAGCCCGCACAGATACGCAGTATTTT; CDR3: CASSPPGGQARTDTQYF
D: TRBD1; size: NA; V: TRBV10-3; J: TRBJ1-1; DNA: TGTGCCATCAGTACACAGGGGGCGACTGAAGCTTTCTTT; CDR3: CAISTQGATEAFF
D: TRBD2; size: NA; V: TRBV30; J: TRBJ2-1; DNA: TGTGCCTGGAGCCGGGGGGAGGGGAGGCGCGGGACCGATGAGCAGTTCTTC; CDR3: CAWSRGEGRRGTDEQFF
D: TRBD2; size: NA; V: TRBV5-4; J: TRBJ2-3; DNA: TGTGCCAGCAGCCCGGGGCAGCGGGGGACCTCAGCTACAGATACGCAGTATTTT; CDR3: CASSPGQRGTSATDTQYF
D: NA; size: once; V: TRBV2; J: TRBJ1-5; DNA: TGTGCCAGCAGTGAAGAATCTGGGGCGAATAATCAGCCCCAGCATTTT; CDR3: CASSEESGANNQPQHF
D: TRBD2; size: NA; V: TRBV7-2; J: TRBJ2-5; DNA: TGTGCCAGCAGCTCCCTGACGGGGGGGCATGAGACCCAGTACTTC; CDR3: CASSSLTGGHETQYF
D: NA; size: NA; V: TRBV11-2; J: TRBJ1-2; DNA: TGTGCCAGCAGCCTTTCCGGGATTGGCGGCTACACCTTC; CDR3: CASSLSGIGGYTF
D: TRBD2; size: NA; V: TRBV28; J: TRBJ2-1; DNA: TGTGCCGGGGCTGAGCGGGGAACCTACAATGAGCAGTTCTTC; CDR3: CAGAERGTYNEQFF
D: NA; size: few; V: TRBV9; J: TRBJ2-5; DNA: TGTGCCAGCAGCGTAACGACGGGGGAGACCCAGTACTTC; CDR3: CASSVTTGETQYF
D: NA; size: NA; V: TRBV5-4; J: TRBJ2-2; DNA: TGTGCCAGCAGCCCCCGACTAGTTGGCGGGGAGCTGTTTTTT; CDR3: CASSPRLVGGELFF
D: NA; size: once; V: TRBV2; J: TRBJ1-4; DNA: TGTGCCAGTCTAGAGAGGGCTAATGAAAAACTGTTTTTT; CDR3: CASLERANEKLFF
D: NA; size: NA; V: TRBV2; J: TRBJ1-5; DNA: TGTGCCAGCGCCCCAAACAGGGAGCAGCCCCAGCATTTT; CDR3: CASAPNREQPQHF
D: TRBD2; size: few; V: TRBV28; J: TRBJ2-1; DNA: TGTGCCAGCAGTCCCCGACTAGCTGTTTTGAGAAATGAGCAGTTCTTC; CDR3: CASSPRLAVLRNEQFF
D: NA; size: NA; V: TRBV6-4; J: TRBJ1-6; DNA: TGTGCCAGCAGTGAAGGGGCAGGGGATAATTCACCCCTCCACTTT; CDR3: CASSEGAGDNSPLHF
D: TRBD2; size: NA; V: TRBV19; J: TRBJ2-1; DNA: TGTGCCAGTTCATCGACTAGCGGGGAGTACAATGAGCAGTTCTTC; CDR3: CASSSTSGEYNEQFF
D: TRBD2; size: NA; V: TRBV5-1; J: TRBJ2-5; DNA: TGCGCCAGCAGCTTTTACGGGACTACCATCCAAGAGACCCAGTACTTC; CDR3: CASSFYGTTIQETQYF
D: NA; size: few; V: TRBV7-9; J: TRBJ2-7; DNA: TGTTCCAGCGGGGACAGCGGAGCCTACGAGCAGTACTTC; CDR3: CSSGDSGAYEQYF
D: NA; size: once; V: TRBV9; J: TRBJ2-3; DNA: TGTGCCAGCAGCCCACGACTGGGTTCCGATACGCAGTATTTT; CDR3: CASSPRLGSDTQYF
D: TRBD1; size: NA; V: TRBV19; J: TRBJ1-4; DNA: TGTGCCAGTAGTATCTTCTTCTTCGGACAGGACGAAAAACTGTTTTTT; CDR3: CASSIFFFGQDEKLFF
D: NA; size: NA; V: TRBV7-9; J: TRBJ1-1; DNA: TGTGCCAGCAGCTTCGCCGTCCCGGGCACTGAAGCTTTCTTT; CDR3: CASSFAVPGTEAFF
D: NA; size: few; V: TRBV19; J: TRBJ1-1; DNA: TGTGCCAGTAGTATACGGGAGTACACTGAAGCTTTCTTT; CDR3: CASSIREYTEAFF